This T cell receptor beta chain was captured in a study of T cells after yellow fever vaccination. At the level of the study: Preparation used SMART-Seq v4 Ultra Low Input for the low-cell-number fractions.

The 5'RACE template-switching step produced TCR cDNA and added a universal primer site and UMIs. From the 5' RACE reads, TCRdb called clonotypes with MiXCR, one entry per CDR3 protein. The sample has a few hundred thousand distinct CDR3 sequences; about 4% are singletons. Whole-study results and caveats: Post-booster reappearance was seen for most primary-vaccination clones (about 96% CD4, about 88% CD8).

This clonotype was seen ten or more times. Its matching antigen is unknown. The germline CDR1 and CDR2 sequences are SGDLS and YYNGEE. The ends were cut back, 2 bases at V and 0 bases at J, with 12 bases in the middle. This CDR3 has 16 amino acids. The specimen comprised PBMCs, sampled 5 days after the yellow fever booster vaccination. This sequence was found in a man between 18 and 35 years old who received the YFV17D yellow fever vaccine. This sequence joins TRBV9 and TRBJ2-1; D possibly corresponds to TRBD1 (6 bases). This CDR3 is CASSVTGDTSYNEQFF. In DNA, the CDR3 is TGTGCCAGCAGCGTCACTGGGGACACCTCCTACAATGAGCAGTTCTTC.